This entry concerns a single TCR beta chain. Its target is unknown. The data stem from a study of blood T cells in healthy people across ages. Study context: When template switching was applied, about one barcoded beta molecule was captured per two T cells.

Together with a sample-barcoded 5' primer, a J-beta primer mix was included in a second PCR lasting roughly 6 to 12 cycles. TCRdb called the 5' RACE reads again in MiXCR, with one record for every CDR3 protein. This sample has roughly 1.6 million distinct CDR3 sequences; 34% occur once, and the top ten carry 11%. Whole-study findings and limits: PBMC samples, being unsorted, prevented any conclusive comparison of naive and antigen-experienced cells.

Sequencing was done on a sample of blood. This sequence was found in a woman aged 25 to 45 in good health.

Here the CDR3 DNA reads TGTGCCAGCAGTTTCCGGGGGAGGGCTGCTGGCGAGCAGTACTTC. Translated: CASSFRGRAAGEQYF. This chain joins TRBV28 and TRBJ2-7; TRBD2 matches at 7 bases. V gave up 3 bases and J gave up 6 bases; unmatched junction bases: 11. The CDR3 consists of 15 residues. Germline V gene lookup returns CDR1 MDHEN and CDR2 SYDVKM.